The 9 T cell receptor beta chains presented below share a single source sample, sequenced in a study of T cells in Graves' hyperthyroidism and ophthalmopathy. Amplification yielded TCR beta CDR3 regions, with RNA transcripts as the source. HTBI primers were the set used in a first-round RT-PCR of the TCR CDR3. TCRdb called the multiplex PCR reads again in MiXCR, with one record for every CDR3 protein. The profile shows roughly 570,000 distinct CDR3 sequences, 46% of them singletons. Material: peripheral blood or thyroid tissue (not recorded which). The receptor set was obtained from a woman under 30 with Graves' hyperthyroidism.

The rearrangement links TRBV2 to TRBJ2-7; perhaps TRBD1 as D (6 bases). This CDR3 is 12 amino acids long. Trimming cost V 8 bases and J 7 bases, with 15 bases left between them. Per the germline V gene, CDR1 is SNHLY and CDR2 is FYNNEI. This chain's CDR3 is CASVNRAREQYF. The CDR3, as DNA: TGTGCCAGCGTAAACAGGGCTCGGGAGCAGTACTTC.

This clonotype has more than one count but fewer than ten. V and J are TRBV27 and TRBJ2-5, with D uncertain. Germline CDR1 MNHEY, CDR2 SMNVEV (reference sequence). V lost 3 bases to trimming and J lost 5 bases, with 13 bases between them. The CDR3 consists of 14 residues. The DNA of the CDR3 is TGTGCCAGCAGTTTCCAAGCGCGGCGGGAGACCCAGTACTTC. Its protein product is CASSFQARRETQYF.

This clonotype has ten or more counts. This chain joins TRBV12-3 or TRBV12-4 and TRBJ2-5; TRBD1 is a possible D gene (6 bases). V lost 5 bases to trimming and J lost 4 bases, with 17 bases between them. CDR3 length: 15 amino acids. CDR3 sequence reads: CASSTPGHARETQYF. As DNA, the CDR3 is TGTGCCAGCAGTACCCCGGGACACGCTAGAGAGACCCAGTACTTC.

The rearrangement uses TRBV24-1 and TRBJ2-5; 9 bases match TRBD2. Unmatched junction bases numbered 9, after V lost 4 bases and J lost 1 base. Germline lookup yields CDR1 KGHDR and CDR2 SFDVKD. The CDR3 is 17 residues long. CDR3 sequence (DNA): TGTGCCACCAGTGAAAGCCCTAGCGGGGCAATCCAAGAGACCCAGTACTTC. It codes for CATSESPSGAIQETQYF.

This clonotype was found once. The chain joins TRBV15 to TRBJ1-2; 11 positions match TRBD1. Germline CDR1 is LNHNV and CDR2 is YYDKDF (reference sequence). The CDR3 runs 15 residues. V shed 3 bases and J 3 bases; nucleotides not matched to a gene: 3. This chain's CDR3 is CATSSWTGGDYGYTF. CDR3 nucleotide sequence: TGTGCCACCAGCAGCTGGACAGGGGGCGACTATGGCTACACCTTC.

This clonotype was seen a single time. This chain joins TRBV29-1 and TRBJ2-7; tentative D call: TRBD2 (7 bases). With 8 bases removed from V and 3 bases from J, the gap between germline ends came to 20 bases. CDR1 is SQVTM, CDR2 ANQGSEA, per germline. This CDR3 contains 14 residues. The CDR3, as DNA: TGCAGCTTGGTGGGGGGGACAAGAAGCTACGAGCAGTACTTC. Amino acid sequence: CSLVGGTRSYEQYF.

The V and J genes are TRBV2 and TRBJ2-5, with D possibly TRBD2 on 6 matching bases. Judging by the DNA end, TRBJ2-1 fits better; the J call may be wrong. The CDR3 runs 19 residues. CDR1 SNHLY and CDR2 FYNNEI come from the germline V gene. CDR3 in DNA: TGTGCCAGCAGGAACCCGACGGTGCGGCGGGGAGCGGGTTACAATGAGCAGTTCTTC. Translated: CASRNPTVRRGAGYNEQFF.

This clonotype occurred a few times. The chain joins TRBV5-8 to TRBJ2-5; 11 positions agree with TRBD2. The CDR3 sequence is 15 residues long. The germline V gene has CDR1 SGHTS and CDR2 YDEGEE. V was pared by 3 bases and J by 2 bases, with 3 bases of the junction left unmatched. The DNA of the CDR3 is TGTGCCAGCAGCTACGGGACTAGCGGACAAGAGACCCAGTACTTC. Its translation is CASSYGTSGQETQYF.

The table lists this clonotype with many counts. The V gene is TRBV11-2, the J gene TRBJ1-4, with D tentatively TRBD1 (5 bases). Germline CDR1 is SGHAT and CDR2 is FQNNGV. V lost 8 bases and J lost 5, with 15 bases in between. This CDR3 contains 14 residues. The chain's CDR3 is CASGLDNRNEKLFF. CDR3 coding DNA: TGTGCCAGCGGATTGGACAACAGGAATGAAAAACTGTTTTTT.